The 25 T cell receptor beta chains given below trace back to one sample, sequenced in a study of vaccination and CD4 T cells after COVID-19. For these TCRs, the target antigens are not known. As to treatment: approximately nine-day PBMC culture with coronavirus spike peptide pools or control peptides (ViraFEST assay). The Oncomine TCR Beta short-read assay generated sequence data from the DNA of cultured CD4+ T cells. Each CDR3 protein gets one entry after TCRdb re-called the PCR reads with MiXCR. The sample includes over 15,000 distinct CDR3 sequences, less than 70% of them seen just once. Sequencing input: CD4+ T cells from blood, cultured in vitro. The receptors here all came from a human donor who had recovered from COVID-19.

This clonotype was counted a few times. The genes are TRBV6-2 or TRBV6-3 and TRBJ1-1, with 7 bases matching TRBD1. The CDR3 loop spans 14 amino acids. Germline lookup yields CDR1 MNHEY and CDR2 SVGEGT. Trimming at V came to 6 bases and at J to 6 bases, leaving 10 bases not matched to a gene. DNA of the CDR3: TGTGCCAGCAGAGAGTACGGGACAGTTCCTGAAGCTTTCTTT. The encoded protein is CASREYGTVPEAFF.

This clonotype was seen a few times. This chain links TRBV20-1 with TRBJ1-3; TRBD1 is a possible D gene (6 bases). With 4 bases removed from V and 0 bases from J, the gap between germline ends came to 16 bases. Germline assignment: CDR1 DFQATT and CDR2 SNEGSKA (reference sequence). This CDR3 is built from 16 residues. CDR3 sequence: CSATQQGTLSGNTIYF. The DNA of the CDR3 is TGCAGTGCTACCCAACAGGGAACTCTCTCTGGAAACACCATATATTTT.

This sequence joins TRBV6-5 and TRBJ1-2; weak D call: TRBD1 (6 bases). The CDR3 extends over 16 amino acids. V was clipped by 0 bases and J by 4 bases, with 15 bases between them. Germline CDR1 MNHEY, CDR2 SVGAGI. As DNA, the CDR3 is TGTGCCAGCAGTTACTCGACGGGGGGCGCAGGCTATGGCTACACCTTC. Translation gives CASSYSTGGAGYGYTF.

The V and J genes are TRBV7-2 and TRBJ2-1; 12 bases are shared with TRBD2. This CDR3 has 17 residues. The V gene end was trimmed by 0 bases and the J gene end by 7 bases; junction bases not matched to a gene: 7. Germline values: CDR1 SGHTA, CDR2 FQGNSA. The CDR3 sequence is CASSLAPSGGARNEQFF. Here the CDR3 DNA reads TGTGCCAGCAGCTTAGCGCCTAGCGGGGGGGCTCGGAATGAGCAGTTCTTC.

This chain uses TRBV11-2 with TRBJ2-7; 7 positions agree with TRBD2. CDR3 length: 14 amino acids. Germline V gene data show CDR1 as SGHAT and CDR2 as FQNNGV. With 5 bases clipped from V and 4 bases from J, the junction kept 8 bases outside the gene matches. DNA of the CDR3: TGTGCCAGCAGCAAAGGGAGCGGGATATACGAGCAGTACTTC. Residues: CASSKGSGIYEQYF.

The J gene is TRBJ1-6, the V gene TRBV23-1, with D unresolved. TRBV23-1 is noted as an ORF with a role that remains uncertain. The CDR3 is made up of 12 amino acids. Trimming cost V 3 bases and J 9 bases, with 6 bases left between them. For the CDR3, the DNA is TGCGCCAGCAGTCACTCTGGTTCACCCCTCCACTTT. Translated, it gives CASSHSGSPLHF.

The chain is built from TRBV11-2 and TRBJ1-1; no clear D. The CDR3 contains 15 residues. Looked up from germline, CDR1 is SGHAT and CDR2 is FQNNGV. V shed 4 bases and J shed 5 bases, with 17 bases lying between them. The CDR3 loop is CASSSTSPGLTEAFF. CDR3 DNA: TGTGCCAGCAGCTCAACGTCACCCGGGTTGACTGAAGCTTTCTTT.

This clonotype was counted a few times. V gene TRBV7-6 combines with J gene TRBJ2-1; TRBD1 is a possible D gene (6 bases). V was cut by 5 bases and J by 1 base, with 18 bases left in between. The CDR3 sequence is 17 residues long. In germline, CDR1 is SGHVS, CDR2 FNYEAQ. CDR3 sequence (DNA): TGTGCCAGCAGCGGATGGGGTTTAGGGGGTTCCTACAATGAGCAGTTCTTC. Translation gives CASSGWGLGGSYNEQFF.

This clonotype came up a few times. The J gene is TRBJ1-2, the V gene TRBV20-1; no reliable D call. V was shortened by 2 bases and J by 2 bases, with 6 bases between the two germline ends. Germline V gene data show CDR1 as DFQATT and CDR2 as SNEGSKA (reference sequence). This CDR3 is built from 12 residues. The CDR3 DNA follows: TGCAGTGCTAGAAACTTGAACTATGGCTACACCTTC. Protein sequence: CSARNLNYGYTF.

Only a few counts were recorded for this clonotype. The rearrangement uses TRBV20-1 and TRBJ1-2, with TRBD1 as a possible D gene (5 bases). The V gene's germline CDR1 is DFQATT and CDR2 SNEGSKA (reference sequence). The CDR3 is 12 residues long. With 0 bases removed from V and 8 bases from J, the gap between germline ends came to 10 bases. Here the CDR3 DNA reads TGCAGTGCTAGAGATCGGGGGGTCGGCTACACCTTC. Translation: CSARDRGVGYTF.

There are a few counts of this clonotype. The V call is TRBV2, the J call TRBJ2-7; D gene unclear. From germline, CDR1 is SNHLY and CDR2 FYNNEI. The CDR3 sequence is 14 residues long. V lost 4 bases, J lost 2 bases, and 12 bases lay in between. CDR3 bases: TGTGCCAGCAGTGTCCCGGCCTCCCCCTACGAGCAGTACTTC. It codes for CASSVPASPYEQYF.

In DNA form, the CDR3 reads TGTGCCAGCAGTCTAGTATTGGGGGCCAACGTCCTGACTTTC. Its protein is CASSLVLGANVLTF. The gene calls are TRBV12-3 or TRBV12-4 and TRBJ2-6; D remains ambiguous. V lost 5 bases, J lost 4 bases, and 9 bases lay in between. There are 14 residues in the CDR3.

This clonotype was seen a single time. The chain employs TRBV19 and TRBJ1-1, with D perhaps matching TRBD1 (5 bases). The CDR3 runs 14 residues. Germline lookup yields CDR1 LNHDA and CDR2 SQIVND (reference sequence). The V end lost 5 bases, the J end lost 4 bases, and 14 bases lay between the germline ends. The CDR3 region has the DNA TGTGCCAGTAGTTTCAGGGTGGCGGGCACTGAAGCTTTCTTT. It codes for CASSFRVAGTEAFF.

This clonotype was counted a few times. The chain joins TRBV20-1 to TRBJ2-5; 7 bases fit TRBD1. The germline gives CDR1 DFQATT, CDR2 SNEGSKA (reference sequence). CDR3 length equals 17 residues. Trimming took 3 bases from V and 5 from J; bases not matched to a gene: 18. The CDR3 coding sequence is TGCAGTGCTAGCCGCACCATTGAGGGGGCGGCGGCCGAGACCCAGTACTTC. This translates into CSASRTIEGAAAETQYF.

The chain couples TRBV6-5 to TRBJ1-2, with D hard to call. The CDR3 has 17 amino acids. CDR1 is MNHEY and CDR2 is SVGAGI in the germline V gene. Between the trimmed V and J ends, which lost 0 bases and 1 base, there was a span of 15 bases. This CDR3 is CASSYSTDGLDNYGYTF. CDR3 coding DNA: TGTGCCAGCAGTTACTCGACCGACGGGCTCGATAACTATGGCTACACCTTC.

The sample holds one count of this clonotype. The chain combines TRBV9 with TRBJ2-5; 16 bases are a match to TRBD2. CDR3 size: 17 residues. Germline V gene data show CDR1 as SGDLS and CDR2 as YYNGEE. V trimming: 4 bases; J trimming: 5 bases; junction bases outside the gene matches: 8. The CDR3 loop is CASSPGTSGGALETQYF. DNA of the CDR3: TGTGCCAGCAGCCCAGGGACTAGCGGGGGGGCCCTGGAGACCCAGTACTTC.

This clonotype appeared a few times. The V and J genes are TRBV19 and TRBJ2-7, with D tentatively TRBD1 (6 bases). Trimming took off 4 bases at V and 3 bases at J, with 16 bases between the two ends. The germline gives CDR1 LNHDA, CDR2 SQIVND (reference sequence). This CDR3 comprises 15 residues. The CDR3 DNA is TGTGCCAGTAGTAGAGCCATACGGGACAACTACGAGCAGTACTTC. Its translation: CASSRAIRDNYEQYF.

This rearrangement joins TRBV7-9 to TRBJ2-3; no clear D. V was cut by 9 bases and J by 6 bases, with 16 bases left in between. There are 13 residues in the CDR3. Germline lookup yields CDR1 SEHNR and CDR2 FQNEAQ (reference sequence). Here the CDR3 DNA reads TGTGCCAGTTGGGCCCCGGATGCGGATACGCAGTATTTT. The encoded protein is CASWAPDADTQYF.

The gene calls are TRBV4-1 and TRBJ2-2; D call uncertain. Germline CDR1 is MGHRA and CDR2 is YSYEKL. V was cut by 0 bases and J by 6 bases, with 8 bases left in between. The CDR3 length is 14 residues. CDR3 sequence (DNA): TGCGCCAGCAGCCAAGAGGCGTGGGCCGGGGAGCTGTTTTTT. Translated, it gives CASSQEAWAGELFF.

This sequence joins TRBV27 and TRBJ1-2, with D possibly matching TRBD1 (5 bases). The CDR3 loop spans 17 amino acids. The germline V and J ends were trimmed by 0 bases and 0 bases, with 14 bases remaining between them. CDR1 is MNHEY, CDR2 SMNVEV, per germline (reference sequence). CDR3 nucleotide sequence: TGTGCCAGCAGTTTATCGGCCTTGGGACTGCCTAACTATGGCTACACCTTC. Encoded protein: CASSLSALGLPNYGYTF.

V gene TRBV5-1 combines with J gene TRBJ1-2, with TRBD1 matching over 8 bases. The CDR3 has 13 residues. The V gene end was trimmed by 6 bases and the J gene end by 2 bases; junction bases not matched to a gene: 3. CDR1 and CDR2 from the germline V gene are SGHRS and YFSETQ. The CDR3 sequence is CASTPGGNYGYTF. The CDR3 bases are TGCGCCAGCACGCCAGGGGGCAACTATGGCTACACCTTC.

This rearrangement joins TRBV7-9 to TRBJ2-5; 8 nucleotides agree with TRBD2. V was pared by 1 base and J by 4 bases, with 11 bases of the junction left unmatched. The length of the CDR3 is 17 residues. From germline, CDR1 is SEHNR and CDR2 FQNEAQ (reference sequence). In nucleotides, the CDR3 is TGTGCCAGCAGCTTAGGGGGGCAAAGCGGGAGTCGAGAGACCCAGTACTTC. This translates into CASSLGGQSGSRETQYF.

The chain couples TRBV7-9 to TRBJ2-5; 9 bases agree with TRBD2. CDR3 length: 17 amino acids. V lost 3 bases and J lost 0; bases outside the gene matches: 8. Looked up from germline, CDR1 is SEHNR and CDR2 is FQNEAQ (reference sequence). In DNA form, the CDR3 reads TGTGCCAGCAGCTTTGGAATTGGGACTAGCCACCAAGAGACCCAGTACTTC. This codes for CASSFGIGTSHQETQYF.

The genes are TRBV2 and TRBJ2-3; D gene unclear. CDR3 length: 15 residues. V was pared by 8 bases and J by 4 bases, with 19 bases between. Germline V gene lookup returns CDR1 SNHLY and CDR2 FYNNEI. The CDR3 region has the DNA TGTGCCAGCTCCTTCGGTGTCGGTAGGGCAGATACGCAGTATTTT. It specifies CASSFGVGRADTQYF.

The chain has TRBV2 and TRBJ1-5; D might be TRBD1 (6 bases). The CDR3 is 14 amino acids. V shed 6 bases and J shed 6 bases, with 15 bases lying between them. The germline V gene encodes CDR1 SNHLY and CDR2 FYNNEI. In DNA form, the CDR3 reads TGTGCCAGCAGACAGGGAAGTACATCTCAGCCCCAGCATTTT. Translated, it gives CASRQGSTSQPQHF.